This TCR beta chain was identified in a study of shared clonotypes between healthy human individuals. Whole-study results and caveats: Researchers found naive subsets generally carried larger estimated richness than memory subsets.

With respect to this clone: Its antigen is not identified.

Positive CCR7 selection of CD45RO-negative cells yielded the naive CD8 cells, and terminally differentiated effector memory CD45RA+ cells were excluded. Profiled with immunoSEQ multiplex PCR; TCRdb holds only in-frame clones, not every one. The table records some 2 million clones, about 95% of them present only once. Germline V CDR1 and CDR2: ENHRY, SYGVKD. Trimming removed 11 bases from V and 7 bases from J; junction bases left unmatched: 9. This CDR3 has 13 residues. This rearrangement joins TRBV10-3 to TRBJ2-1; 9 bases agree with TRBD1. The material sequenced was naive CD8+ T cells sorted from blood. The clonotype was recovered from a man younger than 30 in good health. Here the CDR3 reads CAVPGQGKNEQFF. CDR3 DNA: TGTGCCGTACCGGGACAGGGAAAGAATGAGCAGTTCTTC.